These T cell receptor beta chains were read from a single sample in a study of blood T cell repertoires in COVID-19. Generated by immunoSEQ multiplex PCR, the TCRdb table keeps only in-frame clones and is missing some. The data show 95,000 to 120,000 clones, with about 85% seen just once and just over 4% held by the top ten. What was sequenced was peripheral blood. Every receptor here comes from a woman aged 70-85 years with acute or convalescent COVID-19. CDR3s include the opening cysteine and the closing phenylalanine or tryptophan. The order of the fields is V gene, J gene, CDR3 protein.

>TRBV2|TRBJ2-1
CASMGGSSSYNEQFF
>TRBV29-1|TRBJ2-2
CSVPTGGNTGELFF
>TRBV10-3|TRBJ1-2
CAITPEPAMSYTF
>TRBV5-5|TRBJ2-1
CASSLGGGRGLGEQFF
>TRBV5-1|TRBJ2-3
CASSLGPLGSTDTQYF
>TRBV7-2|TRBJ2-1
CASSSPIAGFSNEQFF
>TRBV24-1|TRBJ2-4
CATSDSTDRKGRDIQYF
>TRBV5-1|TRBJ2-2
CASSPFPQGANTGELFF
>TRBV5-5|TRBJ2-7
CASRLTSSGSSYEQYF
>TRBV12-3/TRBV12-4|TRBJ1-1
CASRSYYTEAFF
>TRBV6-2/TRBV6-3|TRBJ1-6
CASSGTGFNSPLHF
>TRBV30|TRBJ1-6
CAWSATQGITLSSYNSPLHF
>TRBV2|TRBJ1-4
CASRTNLNEKLFF
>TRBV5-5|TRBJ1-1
CASSLRGNTEAFF
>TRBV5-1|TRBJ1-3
CASSWGQSAGNTIYF
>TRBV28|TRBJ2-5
CASKRVAGGGAETQYF
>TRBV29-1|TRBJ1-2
CSVEGGGGGYTF
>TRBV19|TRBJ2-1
CASGQGTSGSYEQFF
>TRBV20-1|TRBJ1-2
CSARGLRGYTF
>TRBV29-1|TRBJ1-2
CSTGKFTDGYTF
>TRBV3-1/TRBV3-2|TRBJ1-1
CASSRQGARSPNTEAFF
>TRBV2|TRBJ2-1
CASSVQDRYNEQFF
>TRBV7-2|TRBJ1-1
CASSQRQRGTEAFF
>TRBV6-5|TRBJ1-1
CASRRTGQLPEAFF
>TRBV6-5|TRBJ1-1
CASSYSREKQESEAFF
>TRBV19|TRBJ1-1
CASSQHPDRVDPEAFF
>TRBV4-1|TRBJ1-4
CASSPVGQLNEKLFF
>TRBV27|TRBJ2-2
CASSPLGLAGGWNTGELFF
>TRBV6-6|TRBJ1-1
CASSSTVENTEAFF
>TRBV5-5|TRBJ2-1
CASSLGQGVDNEQFF
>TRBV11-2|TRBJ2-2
CASSLLEGRSTGELFF
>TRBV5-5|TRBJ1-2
CASSLGQGANYGYTF